One sample yielded the 24 T cell receptor beta chains listed below, sequenced in a study of shared clonotypes between healthy human individuals. This table comes from immunoSEQ multiplex PCR, and its TCRdb copy is limited to in-frame clones, with some not included. The sample yields some 1 million clones, about 76% seen once. Sequenced material: memory CD4+ T cells sorted from blood. The subset was: CD45RA-negative fraction. These receptors originate from a man younger than 35 in good health.

The chain links TRBV2 to TRBJ2-7; 11 bases are shared with TRBD1. CDR1 is SNHLY, CDR2 FYNNEI, per germline. This CDR3 spans 16 amino acids. V lost 6 bases to trimming and J lost 4 bases; unmatched junction nucleotides: 11. The chain's CDR3 is CASRFRAGTGGYEQYF. The CDR3 nucleotides are TGTGCCAGCAGGTTTCGTGCCGGGACAGGGGGTTACGAGCAGTACTTC.

The V and J genes are TRBV18 and TRBJ2-7; TRBD1 or TRBD2 may be the D gene (5 bases each). The germline CDR1 and CDR2 sequences are KGHSH and LQKENI. The ends were cut back, 0 bases at V and 3 bases at J, with 18 bases in the middle. This CDR3 is 17 amino acids long. The CDR3 here is CASSPPLRDPLFYEQYF. The CDR3 DNA is TGTGCCAGCTCACCACCTTTAAGGGACCCCCTTTTCTACGAGCAGTACTTC.

CDR3 region: CASSPGTGANEKLFF. The DNA of the CDR3 is TGTGCCAGCAGTCCAGGGACCGGGGCTAATGAAAAACTGTTTTTT. The V call is TRBV7-3, the J call TRBJ1-4, with a possible D match to TRBD1 (5 bases). The CDR3 runs to 15 residues. Trimming left V 6 bases short and J 3 bases short, with 14 bases between. CDR1 and CDR2 (germline): SGHTA, FQGTGA.

In its sample, this clone was seen once. The chain carries TRBV18 and TRBJ2-7, with D uncertain. The CDR3 length is 15 residues. V lost 2 bases, J lost 0 bases, and 11 bases lay in between. CDR1 KGHSH and CDR2 LQKENI come from the germline V gene. The CDR3 loop reads CASSPAPQPSYEQYF. CDR3 DNA sequence: TGTGCCAGCTCACCAGCCCCTCAGCCCTCCTACGAGCAGTACTTC.

This clone was found many times. The chain couples TRBV5-6 to TRBJ2-7; 9 bases are shared with TRBD1. The ends lost 3 bases at V and 5 bases at J; junction bases unmatched: 12. Germline V gene sequence: CDR1 SGHDT, CDR2 YYEEEE. The CDR3 runs to 16 residues. CDR3 nucleotide sequence: TGTGCCAGCAGCTACCCACCCGGGACAGGGAGGCACGAGCAGTACTTC. It yields the protein CASSYPPGTGRHEQYF.

This clone was picked up many times. The rearrangement joins TRBV9 to TRBJ1-5; D may be TRBD1 (6 bases). Trimming removed 4 bases at V and 6 bases at J, with 14 bases between. Germline V gene sequence: CDR1 SGDLS, CDR2 YYNGEE. The CDR3 consists of 14 residues. For the CDR3, the DNA is TGTGCCAGCAGCCCTGGGGGGCAGGGTCAGCCCCAGCATTTT. Amino acids: CASSPGGQGQPQHF.

J is TRBJ2-7 and V is TRBV18; 8 nucleotides line up with TRBD1. V shed 5 bases, J shed 5 bases, and the junction held 5 bases outside the gene matches. In germline, CDR1 is KGHSH, CDR2 LQKENI. The CDR3 runs 13 residues. The CDR3 loop is CASSIQGANEQYF. For the CDR3, the DNA is TGTGCCAGCTCAATCCAGGGGGCTAACGAGCAGTACTTC.

The chain employs TRBV10-1 and TRBJ2-1; tentative D call: TRBD2 (6 bases). With 0 bases removed from V and 2 bases from J, the gap between germline ends came to 11 bases. The CDR3 runs 16 residues. Germline CDR1 and CDR2: WNHNN and SYGVQD (reference sequence). CDR3 protein: CASSESTGVPYNEQFF. CDR3 nucleotides: TGCGCCAGCAGTGAGTCGACGGGAGTTCCCTACAATGAGCAGTTCTTC.

The chain links TRBV18 to TRBJ2-5, with a weak D call TRBD2 (7 bases). Deletions cut 6 bases from V and 2 bases from J, with 16 bases between. Germline V lookup: CDR1 KGHSH, CDR2 LQKENI. This CDR3 has 15 amino acids. As DNA, the CDR3 is TGTGCCAGCTCGAACCAACAGGGAGGGCAAGAGACCCAGTACTTC. It yields the protein CASSNQQGGQETQYF.

This chain connects TRBV27 to TRBJ1-4; perhaps TRBD1 as D (5 bases). The V gene lost 2 bases and the J gene lost 6 bases, with 10 bases spanning the gap. CDR1 is MNHEY, CDR2 SMNVEV, per germline (reference sequence). The CDR3 runs 14 residues. The CDR3 loop is CASSLQGTDEKLFF. The CDR3 coding sequence is TGTGCCAGCAGTTTACAGGGTACGGATGAAAAACTGTTTTTT.

The J gene is TRBJ1-1, the V gene TRBV30; D gene unclear. CDR1 GTSNPN and CDR2 SVGIG come from the germline V gene (reference sequence). The ends were cut back, 5 bases at V and 3 bases at J, with 10 bases in the middle. This CDR3 region has 12 residues. The CDR3 spells CAWSTGYTEAFF. For the CDR3, the DNA is TGTGCCTGGTCGACCGGGTACACTGAAGCTTTCTTT.

The chain uses TRBV30 and TRBJ1-2; 12 bases fit TRBD1. The CDR3 totals 18 residues. The germline gives CDR1 GTSNPN, CDR2 SVGIG (reference sequence). V lost 4 bases, J lost 4 bases, and 16 bases stayed unmatched. The CDR3 protein is CAWTQLGDRGLVIYGYTF. DNA for the CDR3: TGTGCCTGGACCCAACTTGGGGACAGGGGGCTTGTTATCTATGGCTACACCTTC.

The V call is TRBV30, the J call TRBJ1-2, with a possible D match to TRBD1 (5 bases). This CDR3 has 16 residues. V was clipped by 1 base and J by 2 bases, with 17 bases between them. Germline V gene lookup returns CDR1 GTSNPN and CDR2 SVGIG (reference sequence). The CDR3 DNA sequence: TGTGCCTGGAGTGGCCCGATAGGACGGGGCAACTATGGCTACACCTTC. Its protein is CAWSGPIGRGNYGYTF.

The chain carries TRBV2 and TRBJ1-5; tentatively, D is TRBD1 (6 bases). The V end was cut by 4 bases, the J end by 7 bases, with 14 bases between. CDR1 is SNHLY, CDR2 FYNNEI, per germline. The CDR3 spans 14 residues. The CDR3 nucleotides are TGTGCCAGCAGTGGCTTGCAGGGGCTGCAGCCCCAGCATTTT. It specifies CASSGLQGLQPQHF.

J is TRBJ2-5 and V is TRBV7-2, with 8 bases aligning to TRBD2. This CDR3 has 15 residues. Germline CDR1 reads SGHTA; CDR2 reads FQGNSA. The V segment lost 4 bases and the J segment 4 bases; nucleotides outside the gene matches: 8. For the CDR3, the DNA is TGTGCCAGCAGCTCCGCCGGGAGGGCCACAGAGACCCAGTACTTC. Amino acids: CASSSAGRATETQYF.

This chain links TRBV5-4 with TRBJ2-7; TRBD2 matches at 12 bases. Germline CDR1 SGHNT, CDR2 YYREEE (reference sequence). V gave up 5 bases and J gave up 3 bases; unmatched junction bases: 6. The CDR3 loop spans 15 amino acids. As DNA, the CDR3 is TGTGCCAGCAGGATGGGACTAGCGGGTAACTACGAGCAGTACTTC. The encoded protein is CASRMGLAGNYEQYF.

There are many counts of this clone. The chain carries TRBV7-2 and TRBJ1-2; D uncertain. CDR3 length equals 12 residues. Germline loops: CDR1 SGHTA, CDR2 FQGNSA. V was shortened by 10 bases and J by 3 bases, with 12 bases between the two germline ends. The CDR3 reads CAIPGVYYGYTF. Here the CDR3 DNA reads TGTGCCATCCCGGGAGTTTACTATGGCTACACCTTC. The entire variable domain, with the rest obtained from reference TRBV7-2 and TRBJ1-2, is as follows: GAGVSQSPSNKVTEKGKDVELRCDPISGHTALYWYRQSLGQGLEFLIYFQGNSAPDKSGLPSDRFSAERTGGSVSTLTIQRTQQEDSAVYLCAIPGVYYGYTFGSGTRLTVV.

The table lists this clone with a few counts. This CDR3 is also generated by other DNA sequences in the sample. The chain is built from TRBV5-8 and TRBJ1-6; possible D gene TRBD1, 5 bases. V lost 2 bases and J lost 5, with 8 bases in between. This CDR3 is built from 14 residues. Germline lookup yields CDR1 SGHTS and CDR2 YDEGEE. Written as DNA, the CDR3 is TGTGCCAGCAGCTTCCGGGGCGATAATTCACCCCTCCACTTT. As protein: CASSFRGDNSPLHF.

In its sample, this clone was seen a few times. This chain joins TRBV11-2 and TRBJ1-6, with D uncertain. The CDR3 contains 12 residues. V lost 6 bases and J lost 10, with 10 bases in between. Per germline, CDR1 SGHAT and CDR2 FQNNGV. The CDR3 bases are TGTGCCAGCAGTCGCTTGGGCTCACCCCTCCACTTT. The encoded protein is CASSRLGSPLHF. Full variable domain (missing parts from reference TRBV11-2 and TRBJ1-6): EAGVAQSPRYKIIEKRQSVAFWCNPISGHATLYWYQQILGQGPKLLIQFQNNGVVDDSQLPKDRFSAERLKGVDSTLKIQPAKLEDSAVYLCASSRLGSPLHFGNGTRLTVT.

The rearrangement uses TRBV7-2 and TRBJ2-7, with D possibly called TRBD1 or TRBD2 (5 bases each). CDR1 is SGHTA, CDR2 FQGNSA, per germline. V gave up 0 bases and J gave up 7 bases, with 16 bases separating them. This CDR3 has 15 amino acids. CDR3 loop: CASSLAGVGVVEQYF. In DNA form, the CDR3 reads TGTGCCAGCAGCTTAGCAGGGGTGGGGGTTGTGGAGCAGTACTTC.

The chain links TRBV19 to TRBJ2-1, with D possibly being TRBD2 (5 bases). The V gene lost 4 bases and the J gene lost 9 bases, with 16 bases spanning the gap. This CDR3 spans 14 amino acids. Germline CDR1 reads LNHDA; CDR2 reads SQIVND (reference sequence). The CDR3 reads CASSTQLGPGEQFF. CDR3 in DNA: TGTGCCAGTAGTACCCAACTAGGACCCGGTGAGCAGTTCTTC.

The chain combines TRBV11-2 with TRBJ2-7; D is unresolved. The CDR3 length is 13 residues. Germline V lookup: CDR1 SGHAT, CDR2 FQNNGV. Trimming shortened V by 1 base and J by 7 bases, and 11 bases separated the two germline ends. The CDR3, as DNA: TGTGCCAGCAGCTTAGGAGTAGTGGGAGAGCAGTACTTC. Translated: CASSLGVVGEQYF.

This clone occurred once. This chain links TRBV11-3 with TRBJ1-5; perhaps TRBD1 as D (6 bases). Germline-derived CDR1 and CDR2 are SGHNT and YENEEA. V dropped 0 bases and J dropped 4 bases, with 16 bases sitting between them. The CDR3 sequence is 17 residues long. For the CDR3, the DNA is TGTGCCAGCAGCTTAGAGGGGGGACACCGGGGGAATCAGCCCCAGCATTTT. Translating gives CASSLEGGHRGNQPQHF.

The chain has TRBV2 and TRBJ1-1; 7 nucleotides align to TRBD1. CDR3 size: 19 residues. Germline V lookup: CDR1 SNHLY, CDR2 FYNNEI. Losses at the gene ends were 4 bases for V and 2 bases for J; bases not matched to a gene: 19. DNA for the CDR3: TGTGCCAGCAGTGTTCGCCCCTCCGGCGCGACAGGGCGCAACACTGAAGCTTTCTTT. Amino acid sequence: CASSVRPSGATGRNTEAFF.